This TCR beta chain comes out of a study of OX40 agonist ivuxolimab in advanced cancers. Study-wide context: Dose-escalation patients' cancers were hepatocellular carcinoma, melanoma, renal cell or head and neck cancer. Anti-PD-1, anti-PD-L1 or anti-CTLA-4 therapy given earlier was allowed, and 35% to 50% had some.

TCRdb's copy holds only in-frame clones and misses some; the assay was immunoSEQ multiplex PCR. This table holds approximately 60,000 clones, more than 65% found once. This CDR3 spans 13 amino acids. The germline V gene encodes CDR1 MGHDK and CDR2 SYGVNS. V lost 2 bases, J lost 1 base, and 5 bases lay in between. The study, taken as a whole, reports: Several nonresponders also turned out to have low normalized T-cell clonal expansion.

Concerning this clone itself: Its antigen is not identified.

The chain uses TRBV25-1 and TRBJ1-1; D is unclear. This clonotype was sampled from an adult with an advanced solid tumor such as melanoma, head and neck, liver or kidney cancer. The starting material was CD4+ or CD8+ T cells sorted from blood, obtained in a trial of the OX40 agonist ivuxolimab. The CDR3 DNA reads TGTGCCAGCAGTGAAAAGGGGAACACTGAAGCTTTCTTT. Translated: CASSEKGNTEAFF.